The 25 T cell receptor beta chains below come from one sample, sequenced in a study of T cells expressing NK-cell markers. From its re-call of the 5' RACE reads, TCRdb lists each CDR3 protein once, without DNA. The sample yields roughly 450,000 distinct CDR3 sequences, of which the top ten take up approximately 1.4%. Sequenced sample: blood T cells: a sorted CD56 or NKG2C T cell subset, CD4+ or CD8+ T cells, or bulk PBMC T cells (not recorded which). Receptors were obtained from a woman aged 45-65 years in good health.

The chain couples TRBV6-6 to TRBJ2-1; with no DNA, the TCRdb D assignment of TRBD2 cannot be verified. CDR3 length: 18 residues. The germline CDR1 and CDR2 sequences are MNHNY and SVGAGI (reference sequence). The CDR3 sequence: CASSLSPLGVAGMIEQFF.

This chain uses TRBV20-1 with TRBJ2-5; TCRdb picks TRBD2, but there is no DNA to check that call. Germline CDR1 DFQATT, CDR2 SNEGSKA (reference sequence). This CDR3 comprises 14 residues. CDR3 residues: CSAPSGLTQETQYF.

The chain has TRBV20-1 and TRBJ2-1; TCRdb gives TRBD2 as the D gene, but with no DNA this cannot be confirmed. This CDR3 spans 15 amino acids. Germline CDR1 reads DFQATT; CDR2 reads SNEGSKA (reference sequence). The CDR3 here is CSGGKPSGGNNEQFF.

The V and J genes are TRBV4-1 and TRBJ1-2. Germline CDR1 reads MGHRA; CDR2 reads YSYEKL. The CDR3 is made up of 14 amino acids. CDR3: CASSQNTDSYGYTF.

The chain recombines TRBV10-3 with TRBJ1-2. CDR3 length: 12 amino acids. Germline loops: CDR1 ENHRY, CDR2 SYGVKD. CDR3 amino acids: CATKMEKDGYTF.

The rearrangement uses TRBV5-5 and TRBJ2-1; the TCRdb D gene call, TRBD2, has no DNA to confirm it. Germline V CDR1 and CDR2: SGHKS, YYEKEE (reference sequence). This CDR3 is built from 15 residues. The CDR3 reads CASSFVAGTTYEQFF.

The chain links TRBV25-1 to TRBJ2-2; TCRdb lists TRBD1, though no DNA is available to test this call. This CDR3 has 13 amino acids. The germline CDR1 and CDR2 sequences are MGHDK and SYGVNS. The CDR3 spells CASSEQGTGELFF.

The CDR3 here is CSVEGGGRETQYF. This chain uses TRBV29-1 with TRBJ2-5; the TCRdb D gene call, TRBD2, has no DNA to confirm it. Germline loops: CDR1 SQVTM, CDR2 ANQGSEA. CDR3 length: 13 amino acids.

CDR3 amino acids: CASSEVLAGQPQHF. The chain recombines TRBV6-1 with TRBJ1-5. Germline V gene data show CDR1 as MNHNS and CDR2 as SASEGT. The CDR3 consists of 14 residues.

The chain combines TRBV6-5 with TRBJ2-3; the TCRdb call, TRBD1, lacks DNA for checking. The CDR3 totals 13 residues. Germline loops: CDR1 MNHEY, CDR2 SVGAGI. The CDR3: CATRDRATDTQYF.

The chain recombines TRBV4-1 with TRBJ2-7; absent DNA, TCRdb's TRBD2 call cannot be checked. CDR3 length: 15 amino acids. In germline, CDR1 is MGHRA, CDR2 YSYEKL. CDR3 loop: CASSPIAGVGYEQYF.

This chain joins TRBV6-5 and TRBJ2-1; TCRdb lists TRBD2, though no DNA is available to test this call. The CDR3 runs to 17 residues. CDR1 and CDR2 from the germline V gene are MNHEY and SVGAGI. The CDR3 protein is CASSYSRGKSGTNEQFF.

J is TRBJ2-3 and V is TRBV5-1; TCRdb's assignment of TRBD2 cannot be checked, as there is no DNA. This CDR3 has 15 amino acids. CDR1 SGHRS and CDR2 YFSETQ come from the germline V gene. This chain's CDR3 is CASSWSGSVIDTQYF.

V and J are TRBV29-1 and TRBJ2-5; lacking DNA, the TRBD2 call made by TCRdb goes unchecked. Per the germline V gene, CDR1 is SQVTM and CDR2 is ANQGSEA. The CDR3 is 13 residues long. The CDR3 protein is CSVNPGRAETQYF.

This chain joins TRBV4-1 and TRBJ2-7. CDR1 MGHRA and CDR2 YSYEKL come from the germline V gene. This CDR3 has 18 amino acids. This CDR3 reads CASSQGPRTARLSYEQYF.

This chain joins TRBV15 and TRBJ2-1. The CDR3 covers 13 residues. Germline V gives CDR1 LNHNV, CDR2 YYDKDF (reference sequence). The CDR3 protein is CATSPTRNNEQFF.

The CDR3 is CASSPRGLGDEQFF. The J gene is TRBJ2-1, the V gene TRBV7-9; the TRBD2 assignment by TCRdb is unverifiable without DNA. There are 14 residues in the CDR3. Germline assignment: CDR1 SEHNR and CDR2 FQNEAQ (reference sequence).

V and J are TRBV3-1 and TRBJ2-1; there is no DNA to check the TCRdb D call of TRBD2. There are 13 residues in the CDR3. The germline CDR1 and CDR2 sequences are LGHDT and YNNKEL (reference sequence). The CDR3 loop is CASSGILTREQFF.

The chain recombines TRBV5-1 with TRBJ1-6; TCRdb outputs TRBD1, but without DNA this stays unchecked. The CDR3 contains 18 residues. Germline V gene data show CDR1 as SGHRS and CDR2 as YFSETQ. The CDR3 reads CASSFDIPGSSYNSPLHF.

This chain links TRBV12-3 or TRBV12-4 with TRBJ2-3; TCRdb proposes TRBD2, but this gene call is untestable without DNA. The CDR3 extends over 15 amino acids. The CDR3 loop reads CASSTTGLVLDTQYF.

This chain connects TRBV29-1 to TRBJ2-2; absent DNA, TCRdb's TRBD2 call cannot be checked. CDR1 SQVTM and CDR2 ANQGSEA come from the germline V gene. The CDR3 runs to 13 residues. The CDR3 is CSVAAGVAGELFF.

This rearrangement joins TRBV28 to TRBJ2-7; TCRdb picks TRBD2, but there is no DNA to check that call. CDR3 size: 16 residues. Germline-derived CDR1 and CDR2 are MDHEN and SYDVKM. The CDR3 sequence: CASSSYTSGRAREQYF.

The chain carries TRBV12-3 or TRBV12-4 and TRBJ2-7; without DNA, the TCRdb call of TRBD2 cannot be checked. The CDR3 length is 12 residues. CDR3 amino acids: CASTREGYEQYF.

This rearrangement joins TRBV5-6 to TRBJ2-3. The CDR3 is 13 amino acids. Germline V gives CDR1 SGHDT, CDR2 YYEEEE. The CDR3 spells CASSYQGTDTQYF.

This chain connects TRBV10-2 to TRBJ1-4; TCRdb reports TRBD1, a call that lacks DNA to check it against. The CDR3 has 16 amino acids. The germline V gene encodes CDR1 WSHSY and CDR2 SAAADI. The CDR3 region is CASSKTTGGLNEKLFF.